These T cell receptor beta chains were read from a single sample in a study of cytomegalovirus exposure and HLA in healthy donors. Produced via immunoSEQ multiplex PCR; TCRdb's table is partial and in-frame only. The sample includes about 49,000 clones, roughly 94% seen only once; the top ten take about 8%. What was sequenced was PBMCs. The receptors derive from a woman aged 18-30 years in good health and CMV-seropositive. Both conserved end residues are part of each CDR3. The order of the fields is J gene, clone size, V gene, D gene, CDR3 DNA, CDR3 protein. The D gene is left open where the match is weak. Part of the rows lack a size; the others show once, few, many or a class for expanded clones.

j_gene: TRBJ1-1
abundance: NA
v_gene: TRBV7-8
d_gene: NA
CDR3nt: TGTGCCACCACGACAAGACAGATGAACACTGAAGCTTTCTTT
CDR3aa: CATTTRQMNTEAFF

j_gene: TRBJ1-1
abundance: NA
v_gene: TRBV7-8
d_gene: TRBD1
CDR3nt: TGTGCCAGCAGCTCGGGACAGGGGCAAGAAGCTTTCTTT
CDR3aa: CASSSGQGQEAFF

j_gene: TRBJ2-1
abundance: NA
v_gene: TRBV6-4
d_gene: TRBD2
CDR3nt: TGTGCCAGCAGTGACTCGAATAGCGGGACGTACAATGAGCAGTTCTTC
CDR3aa: CASSDSNSGTYNEQFF

j_gene: TRBJ1-2
abundance: NA
v_gene: TRBV18
d_gene: NA
CDR3nt: TGTGCCAGCTCACCGCCGGGGTTGTCCCGAAATGGCTACACCTTC
CDR3aa: CASSPPGLSRNGYTF

j_gene: TRBJ2-5
abundance: once
v_gene: TRBV5-4
d_gene: TRBD2
CDR3nt: TGTGCCAGCAGCTCGGGACTAGTAGAGACCCAGTACTTC
CDR3aa: CASSSGLVETQYF

j_gene: TRBJ1-1
abundance: NA
v_gene: TRBV9
d_gene: NA
CDR3nt: TGTGCCAGCACTGGGATAGGAGGAACTGAAGCTTTCTTT
CDR3aa: CASTGIGGTEAFF

j_gene: TRBJ2-3
abundance: NA
v_gene: TRBV6-1
d_gene: TRBD2
CDR3nt: TGTGCCAGCAGACGACTAGCGGGAGGCCCCGATACGCAGTATTTT
CDR3aa: CASRRLAGGPDTQYF

j_gene: TRBJ1-5
abundance: NA
v_gene: TRBV9
d_gene: NA
CDR3nt: TGTGCCAGCAGCGTAGGAGTAGGAGGTCAGCCCCAGCATTTT
CDR3aa: CASSVGVGGQPQHF

j_gene: TRBJ1-1
abundance: NA
v_gene: TRBV6-1
d_gene: NA
CDR3nt: TGTGCCAGCAGTGAAGCGTACTCAGGACTTGCTTTCTTT
CDR3aa: CASSEAYSGLAFF

j_gene: TRBJ1-1
abundance: NA
v_gene: TRBV11-3
d_gene: NA
CDR3nt: TGTGCCAGCAGCTCGACACAGAACACTGAAGCTTTCTTT
CDR3aa: CASSSTQNTEAFF

j_gene: TRBJ1-1
abundance: NA
v_gene: TRBV28
d_gene: NA
CDR3nt: TGTGCCAGCAGTTTACTTCCGTTGAACACTGAAGCTTTCTTT
CDR3aa: CASSLLPLNTEAFF

j_gene: TRBJ2-2
abundance: NA
v_gene: TRBV2
d_gene: NA
CDR3nt: TGTGCCAGCAGTATAGGGGATATCGTCACCGGGGAGCTGTTTTTT
CDR3aa: CASSIGDIVTGELFF

j_gene: TRBJ2-1
abundance: NA
v_gene: TRBV20-1
d_gene: NA
CDR3nt: TGCAGTGCTAGCAGCGACAATGAGCAGTTCTTC
CDR3aa: CSASSDNEQFF

j_gene: TRBJ2-5
abundance: NA
v_gene: TRBV5-1
d_gene: NA
CDR3nt: TGCGCCAGCAGCAGAACACAGGGTTACCAAGAGACCCAGTACTTC
CDR3aa: CASSRTQGYQETQYF

j_gene: TRBJ2-2
abundance: NA
v_gene: TRBV6-5
d_gene: NA
CDR3nt: TGTGCCAGCAGTTACTGGGGCCACACCGGGGAGCTGTTTTTT
CDR3aa: CASSYWGHTGELFF

j_gene: TRBJ2-7
abundance: once
v_gene: TRBV7-2
d_gene: NA
CDR3nt: TGTGCCAGCAGCTTAGGGGGGGTGGGAACCTACGAGCAGTACTTC
CDR3aa: CASSLGGVGTYEQYF

j_gene: TRBJ2-7
abundance: NA
v_gene: TRBV7-9
d_gene: NA
CDR3nt: TGTGCCAGCAGCTTCAGCTACGAGCAGTACTTC
CDR3aa: CASSFSYEQYF

j_gene: TRBJ2-2
abundance: NA
v_gene: TRBV2
d_gene: TRBD2
CDR3nt: TGTGCCAGCATGGATCGAGCGGGAGGAATTTTCACCGGGGAGCTGTTTTTT
CDR3aa: CASMDRAGGIFTGELFF